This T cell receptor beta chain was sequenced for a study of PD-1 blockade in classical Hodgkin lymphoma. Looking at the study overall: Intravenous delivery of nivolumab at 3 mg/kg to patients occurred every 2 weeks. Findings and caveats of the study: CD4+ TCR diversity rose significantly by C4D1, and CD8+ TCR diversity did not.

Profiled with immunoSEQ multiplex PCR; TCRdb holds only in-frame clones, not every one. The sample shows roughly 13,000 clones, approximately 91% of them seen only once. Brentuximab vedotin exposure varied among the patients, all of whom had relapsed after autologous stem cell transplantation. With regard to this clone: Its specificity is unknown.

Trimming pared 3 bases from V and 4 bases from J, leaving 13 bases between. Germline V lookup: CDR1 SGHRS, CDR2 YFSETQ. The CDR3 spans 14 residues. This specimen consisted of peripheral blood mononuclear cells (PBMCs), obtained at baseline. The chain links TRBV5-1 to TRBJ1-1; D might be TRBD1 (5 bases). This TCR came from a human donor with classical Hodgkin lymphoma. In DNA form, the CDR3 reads TGCGCCAGCAGCTCGGCCGGTGGGGCCACTGAAGCTTTCTTT. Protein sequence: CASSSAGGATEAFF.